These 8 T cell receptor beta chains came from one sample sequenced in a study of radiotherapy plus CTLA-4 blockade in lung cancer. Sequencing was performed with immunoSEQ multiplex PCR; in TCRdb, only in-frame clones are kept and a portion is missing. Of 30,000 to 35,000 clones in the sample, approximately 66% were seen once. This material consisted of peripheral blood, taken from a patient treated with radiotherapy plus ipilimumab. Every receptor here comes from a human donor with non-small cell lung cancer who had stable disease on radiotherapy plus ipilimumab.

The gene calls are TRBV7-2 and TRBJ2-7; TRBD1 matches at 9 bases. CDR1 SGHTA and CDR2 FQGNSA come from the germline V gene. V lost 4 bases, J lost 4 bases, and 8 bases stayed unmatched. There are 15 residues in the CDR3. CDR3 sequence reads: CASSSPRQGGYEQYF. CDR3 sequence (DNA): TGTGCCAGCAGCTCCCCCCGACAGGGGGGTTACGAGCAGTACTTC.

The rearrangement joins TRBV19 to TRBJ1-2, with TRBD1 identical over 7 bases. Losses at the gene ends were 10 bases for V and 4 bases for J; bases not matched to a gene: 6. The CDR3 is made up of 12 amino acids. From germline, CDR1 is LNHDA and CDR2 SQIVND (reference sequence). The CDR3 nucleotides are TGTGCCACCGCGGGACAGAGCTATGGCTACACCTTC. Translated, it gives CATAGQSYGYTF.

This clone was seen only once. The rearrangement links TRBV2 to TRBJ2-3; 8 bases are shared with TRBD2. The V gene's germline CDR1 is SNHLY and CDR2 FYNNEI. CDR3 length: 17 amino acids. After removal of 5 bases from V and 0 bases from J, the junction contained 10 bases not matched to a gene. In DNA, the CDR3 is TGTGCCAGCAGTTCCAGCGGGAGTAAAACTAGCACAGATACGCAGTATTTT. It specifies CASSSSGSKTSTDTQYF. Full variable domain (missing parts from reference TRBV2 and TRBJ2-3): EPEVTQTPSHQVTQMGQEVILRCVPISNHLYFYWYRQILGQKVEFLVSFYNNEISEKSEIFDDQFSVERPDGSNFTLKIRSTKLEDSAMYFCASSSSGSKTSTDTQYFGPGTRLTVL.

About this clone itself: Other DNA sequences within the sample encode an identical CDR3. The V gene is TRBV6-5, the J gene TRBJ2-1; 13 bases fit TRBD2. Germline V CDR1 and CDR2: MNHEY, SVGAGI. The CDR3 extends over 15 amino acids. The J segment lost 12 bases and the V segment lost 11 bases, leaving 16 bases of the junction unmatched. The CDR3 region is CARQGGTSGKRWQFF. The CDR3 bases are TGTGCCCGCCAGGGGGGGACTAGCGGGAAGAGGTGGCAGTTCTTC.

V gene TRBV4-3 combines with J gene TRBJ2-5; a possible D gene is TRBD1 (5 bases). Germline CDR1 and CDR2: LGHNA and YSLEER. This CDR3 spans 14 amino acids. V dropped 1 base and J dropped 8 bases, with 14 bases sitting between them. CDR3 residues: CASSQVRQGDTQYF. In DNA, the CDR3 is TGCGCCAGCAGCCAAGTCAGGCAGGGTGATACCCAGTACTTC.

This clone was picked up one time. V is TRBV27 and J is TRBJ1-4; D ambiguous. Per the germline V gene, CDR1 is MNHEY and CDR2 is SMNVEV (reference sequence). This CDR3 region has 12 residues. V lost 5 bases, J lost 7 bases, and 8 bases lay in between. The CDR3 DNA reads TGTGCCAGCAGTCCGCCGGGTGAAAAACTGTTTTTT. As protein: CASSPPGEKLFF.

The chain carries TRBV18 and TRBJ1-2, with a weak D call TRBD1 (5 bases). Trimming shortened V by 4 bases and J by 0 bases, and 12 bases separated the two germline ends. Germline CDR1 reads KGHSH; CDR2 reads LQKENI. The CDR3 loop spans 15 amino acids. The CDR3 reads CASSLTTVTNYGYTF. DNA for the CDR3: TGTGCCAGCTCACTAACGACAGTGACTAACTATGGCTACACCTTC.

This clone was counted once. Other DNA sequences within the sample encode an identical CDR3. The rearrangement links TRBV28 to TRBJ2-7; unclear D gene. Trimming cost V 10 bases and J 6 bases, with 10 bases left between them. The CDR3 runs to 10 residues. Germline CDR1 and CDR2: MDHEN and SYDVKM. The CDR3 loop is CATLSREQYF. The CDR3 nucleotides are TGTGCCACCCTTTCACGCGAGCAGTACTTC.